The next 27 T cell receptor beta chains were all read from a single sample in a study of cytomegalovirus exposure and HLA in healthy donors. The PCR had 60 Vbeta and 13 Jbeta primers. Method: immunoSEQ multiplex PCR; TCRdb's copy keeps in-frame clones and lacks some. The repertoire holds about 110,000 clones, with roughly 80% as singletons. Sequencing used PBMCs. These receptors came from a man aged 55-75 years in good health and CMV-seronegative.

This clone came up once. V and J are TRBV4-3 and TRBJ1-4, with D unresolved. Germline CDR1 LGHNA, CDR2 YSLEER. V lost 4 bases and J lost 8, with 11 bases in between. The CDR3 covers 13 residues. Written as DNA, the CDR3 is TGCGCCAGCAGCCCCCGTTTTGCGGAAAAACTGTTTTTT. Its protein is CASSPRFAEKLFF.

The rearrangement joins TRBV9 to TRBJ2-7; weak D call: TRBD2 (5 bases). V lost 4 bases and J 3 bases, leaving 14 bases between the germline ends. Germline V gene data show CDR1 as SGDLS and CDR2 as YYNGEE. CDR3 length: 14 amino acids. The CDR3 bases are TGTGCCAGCAGCTCCCGCAGACGGGACTACGAGCAGTACGTC. Amino acid sequence: CASSSRRRDYEQYV.

The chain links TRBV18 to TRBJ1-2; no clear D gene. Trimming stripped 5 bases from V and 8 bases from J, with 15 bases between. The length of the CDR3 is 13 residues. Germline assignment: CDR1 KGHSH and CDR2 LQKENI. The CDR3 nucleotides are TGTGCCAGCTCAGCAGGAATGGACTTCGGCTACACCTTC. It is translated as CASSAGMDFGYTF. Based on the CDR3 plus reference TRBV18 and TRBJ1-2, the full variable domain is NAGVMQNPRHLVRRRGQEARLRCSPMKGHSHVYWYRQLPEEGLKFMVYLQKENIIDESGMPKERFSAEFPKEGPSILRIQQVVRGDSAAYFCASSAGMDFGYTFGSGTRLTVV.

The chain combines TRBV9 with TRBJ2-5; 7 positions match TRBD2. Per germline, CDR1 SGDLS and CDR2 YYNGEE. Germline trimming cut 4 bases from V and 3 bases from J; bases unmatched to any gene: 9. The CDR3 extends over 15 amino acids. This CDR3 is CASSSRGVREETQYF. The CDR3 DNA is TGTGCCAGCAGCTCCCGGGGGGTTAGAGAAGAGACCCAGTACTTC.

CDR3 DNA: TGCAGCGTTGAGGCCCGGGACAGGATAAACTATGGCTACACCTTC. Protein: CSVEARDRINYGYTF. The V call is TRBV29-1, the J call TRBJ1-2; 8 bases fit TRBD1. Germline V gives CDR1 SQVTM, CDR2 ANQGSEA. The CDR3 covers 15 residues. V lost 3 bases to trimming and J lost 2 bases; unmatched junction nucleotides: 8.

J is TRBJ2-3 and V is TRBV5-4, with 10 positions matching TRBD1. The CDR3 runs to 14 residues. Trimming at V came to 3 bases and at J to 5 bases, leaving 3 bases not matched to a gene. The V gene's germline CDR1 is SGHNT and CDR2 YYREEE (reference sequence). CDR3 coding DNA: TGTGCCAGCAGCTCCCGGGACAGGGGAGATACGCAGTATTTT. Amino acid sequence: CASSSRDRGDTQYF.

The chain employs TRBV7-8 and TRBJ1-2, with D possibly matching TRBD1 (6 bases). Deletions cut 3 bases from V and 4 bases from J, with 15 bases between. The germline gives CDR1 SGHVS, CDR2 FQNEAQ. There are 15 residues in the CDR3. For the CDR3, the DNA is TGTGCCAGCAGCTTTGGATCGGGGGGGGCCTATGGCTACACCTTC. This translates into CASSFGSGGAYGYTF.

This clone was observed a few times. The V call is TRBV6-6, the J call TRBJ2-1; 9 nucleotides agree with TRBD1. The V gene's germline CDR1 is MNHNY and CDR2 SVGAGI (reference sequence). The ends lost 6 bases at V and 7 bases at J; junction bases unmatched: 7. The CDR3 is made up of 14 amino acids. CDR3: CASRGQGRRNEQFF. The CDR3, as DNA: TGTGCCAGCAGAGGACAGGGGCGGAGAAATGAGCAGTTCTTC.

This chain connects TRBV2 to TRBJ1-3; a weak D match, TRBD1 (6 bases). V lost 5 bases and J 3 bases, leaving 23 bases between the germline ends. Per germline, CDR1 SNHLY and CDR2 FYNNEI. The CDR3 loop spans 18 amino acids. The CDR3 DNA reads as TGTGCCAGCAGTAGGTCTCCCCCCCGAAGGACAGATGGAAACACCATATATTTT. Translated, it gives CASSRSPPRRTDGNTIYF.

The chain joins TRBV30 to TRBJ1-1; 8 bases line up with TRBD1. The CDR3 contains 14 residues. CDR1 and CDR2 (germline): GTSNPN, SVGIG (reference sequence). V was pared by 3 bases and J by 0 bases, with 3 bases of the junction left unmatched. In DNA, the CDR3 is TGTGCCTGGAGACGGGACAGGTTGAACACTGAAGCTTTCTTT. Translated: CAWRRDRLNTEAFF.

Comment on this clone: The junction shows a germline mismatch at one end, possibly a read error. The chain employs TRBV19 and TRBJ2-4; tentative D call: TRBD2 (6 bases). Germline loops: CDR1 LNHDA, CDR2 SQIVND (reference sequence). The CDR3 has 15 residues. CDR3 amino acids: CASNSGGKAKNIQYF. In DNA, the CDR3 is TGTGCCAGTAATTCAGGAGGGAAGGCCAAAAACATTCAGTACTTT.

The V call is TRBV11-2, the J call TRBJ1-1, with 9 positions matching TRBD1. The CDR3 totals 16 residues. Losses at the gene ends were 5 bases for V and 3 bases for J; bases not matched to a gene: 10. Germline V gives CDR1 SGHAT, CDR2 FQNNGV. CDR3 sequence reads: CASSVTGGIGDTEAFF. CDR3 in DNA: TGTGCCAGCAGCGTTACAGGGGGCATAGGGGACACTGAAGCTTTCTTT.

The chain uses TRBV7-9 and TRBJ1-4; possibly TRBD1 for D (5 bases). The germline CDR1 and CDR2 sequences are SEHNR and FQNEAQ (reference sequence). The V end was cut by 6 bases, the J end by 7 bases, with 15 bases between. CDR3 size: 14 residues. The CDR3 coding sequence is TGTGCCAGCAGTATAGGAGGGGCCGGTGAAAAACTGTTTTTT. It yields the protein CASSIGGAGEKLFF. The full variable domain, its missing parts supplied by reference TRBV7-9 and TRBJ1-4, is DTGVSQNPRHKITKRGQNVTFRCDPISEHNRLYWYRQTLGQGPEFLTYFQNEAQLEKSRLLSDRFSAERPKGSFSTLEIQRTEQGDSAMYLCASSIGGAGEKLFFGSGTQLSVL.

The chain has TRBV5-4 and TRBJ1-2; a weak D match, TRBD1 (5 bases). The V end lost 4 bases, the J end lost 5 bases, and 18 bases lay between the germline ends. CDR3 length: 15 residues. Germline CDR1 is SGHNT and CDR2 is YYREEE (reference sequence). CDR3 residues: CASSSRQTHLYGYTF. In nucleotides, the CDR3 is TGTGCCAGCAGCAGTAGACAGACCCATTTATATGGCTACACCTTC.

Concerning this clone: The identical CDR3 is also encoded by other nucleotide sequences in the sample. The rearrangement uses TRBV7-2 and TRBJ1-5; D might be TRBD1 (6 bases). V lost 2 bases and J 0 bases, leaving 8 bases between the germline ends. This CDR3 region has 15 residues. Germline lookup yields CDR1 SGHTA and CDR2 FQGNSA. The CDR3 sequence is CASSLSRGSNQPQHF. Written as DNA, the CDR3 is TGTGCCAGCAGCTTATCCAGGGGTAGCAATCAGCCCCAGCATTTT.

The chain uses TRBV2 and TRBJ2-3; no reliable D call. The CDR3 spans 14 residues. Trimming removed 2 bases from V and 4 bases from J, with 10 bases in between. The germline gives CDR1 SNHLY, CDR2 FYNNEI. The CDR3 protein is CASSENLPSDTQYF. The DNA of the CDR3 is TGTGCCAGCAGTGAAAATCTTCCCTCAGATACGCAGTATTTT.

This chain joins TRBV5-4 and TRBJ1-1; 8 bases align to TRBD1. The CDR3 loop spans 16 amino acids. The germline gives CDR1 SGHNT, CDR2 YYREEE (reference sequence). Trimming cost V 4 bases and J 1 base; bases outside gene matches: 9. The CDR3 region is CASSNPLRGRNTEAFF. DNA of the CDR3: TGTGCCAGCAGCAACCCGCTCAGGGGGCGGAACACTGAAGCTTTCTTT.

This clone was picked up one time. The chain has TRBV2 and TRBJ1-4, with 10 bases aligning to TRBD1. Trimming at V came to 5 bases and at J to 8 bases, leaving 14 bases not matched to a gene. Germline-derived CDR1 and CDR2 are SNHLY and FYNNEI. The length of the CDR3 is 17 residues. This chain's CDR3 is CASSPDRGGMGREKLFF. CDR3 coding DNA: TGTGCCAGCAGTCCGGACAGGGGGGGGATGGGACGGGAAAAACTGTTTTTT.

The V call is TRBV9, the J call TRBJ1-1; D may be TRBD1 (6 bases). Trimming stripped 1 base from V and 1 base from J, with 11 bases between. Germline V gene lookup returns CDR1 SGDLS and CDR2 YYNGEE. The CDR3 runs to 15 residues. The CDR3 nucleotides are TGTGCCAGCAGCGTAAGGGGGGGACAGAACACTGAAGCTTTCTTT. Amino acid sequence: CASSVRGGQNTEAFF.

This chain connects TRBV5-1 to TRBJ2-1; 11 bases are a match to TRBD2. In germline, CDR1 is SGHRS, CDR2 YFSETQ. Trimming cost V 4 bases and J 4 bases; bases outside gene matches: 7. The CDR3 has 16 residues. The CDR3 DNA follows: TGCGCCAGCAGCCTTAGCGGGGGGGCCGGGTACAATGAGCAGTTCTTC. Translating it yields CASSLSGGAGYNEQFF.

V gene TRBV10-3 combines with J gene TRBJ1-5, with TRBD1 matching 7 bases. Germline assignment: CDR1 ENHRY and CDR2 SYGVKD. V was pared by 11 bases and J by 4 bases, with 11 bases of the junction left unmatched. This CDR3 contains 14 residues. CDR3 loop: CAARGDRGNQPQHF. The CDR3 bases are TGTGCCGCCCGCGGGGACAGAGGAAATCAGCCCCAGCATTTT.

This clone occurred once. The chain carries TRBV10-3 and TRBJ2-1; 12 bases agree with TRBD1. CDR3 length: 15 residues. CDR1 is ENHRY and CDR2 is SYGVKD in the germline V gene. The trim removed 6 bases at V and 7 bases at J, leaving 7 bases unmatched. The DNA of the CDR3 is TGTGCCATCAGCGGGGGGACAGGGGGCGGGAATGAGCAGTTCTTC. Residues: CAISGGTGGGNEQFF.

The gene calls are TRBV30 and TRBJ1-6; unclear D gene. The V gene's germline CDR1 is GTSNPN and CDR2 SVGIG (reference sequence). The V gene lost 1 base and the J gene lost 5 bases, with 9 bases spanning the gap. CDR3 length equals 14 residues. CDR3 in amino acids: CAWSAWENNSPLHF. In DNA, the CDR3 is TGTGCCTGGAGTGCCTGGGAGAATAATTCACCCCTCCACTTT.

This rearrangement joins TRBV25-1 to TRBJ2-3, with D possibly TRBD1 on 6 matching bases. The CDR3 covers 14 residues. V was cut by 7 bases and J by 4 bases, with 15 bases left in between. Germline values: CDR1 MGHDK, CDR2 SYGVNS. The CDR3 loop is CASTEGQGSDTQYF. The CDR3 DNA sequence: TGTGCCAGCACCGAGGGGCAGGGGTCAGATACGCAGTATTTT.

This clone was picked up a small number of times. CDR3 nucleotide sequence: TGTGCCAGCAGCCAGGGCGGGGGGGCCGGTGCAGATACGCAGTATTTT. Translated: CASSQGGGAGADTQYF. The chain recombines TRBV4-2 with TRBJ2-3, with 9 bases fitting TRBD2. CDR3 length: 16 residues. Losses at the gene ends were 3 bases for V and 4 bases for J; bases not matched to a gene: 8. Germline-derived CDR1 and CDR2 are LGHNA and YNFKEQ.

The rearrangement uses TRBV4-1 and TRBJ1-1; D not certain. This CDR3 is 17 amino acids long. Germline V lookup: CDR1 MGHRA, CDR2 YSYEKL. The V and J ends lost 3 bases and 0 bases respectively, with 17 bases between them. The CDR3 DNA reads TGCGCCAGCAGCCAGGTAGTTGTTTGGTCCATGAACACTGAAGCTTTCTTT. Translated, it gives CASSQVVVWSMNTEAFF.

The chain joins TRBV5-1 to TRBJ2-7, with a tentative D call TRBD2 (6 bases). There are 14 residues in the CDR3. Germline values: CDR1 SGHRS, CDR2 YFSETQ. V shed 1 base and J shed 0 bases, with 8 bases lying between them. As DNA, the CDR3 is TGCGCCAGCAGCTTGTCCGGGAGCTCCTACGAGCAGTACTTC. Its protein is CASSLSGSSYEQYF.